Here is one T cell receptor (beta chain) with its context. PCR amplification relied on 60 Vbeta primers (plus 13 Jbeta primers). Some clones are missing from TCRdb's copy, which holds only in-frame ones; the method was immunoSEQ multiplex PCR. The sample records approximately 100,000 clones, approximately 77% being singletons. These data are taken from a study of cytomegalovirus exposure and HLA in healthy donors. V lost 2 bases, J lost 7 bases, and 11 bases lay in between. The germline V gene encodes CDR1 MNHEY and CDR2 SVGAGI. This CDR3 region has 13 residues. The clonotype originates from a male donor in good health and CMV-seropositive. Sequenced sample: PBMCs. This rearrangement joins TRBV6-5 to TRBJ2-5; D possibly corresponds to TRBD2 (7 bases). This CDR3 is CASSYGGAGTQYF. The CDR3 DNA reads as TGTGCCAGCAGTTACGGGGGGGCAGGGACCCAGTACTTC.